This TCR beta chain was identified in a study of PD-1 blockade in mismatch repair-deficient tumors. Study-level background: Patients had some twelve mismatch repair-deficient cancer types, all previously treated and progressing.

Trimming removed 3 bases at V and 0 bases at J, with 15 bases between. The CDR3 length is 18 residues. Germline CDR1 SNHLY, CDR2 FYNNEI. Study results and caveats: Rapid post-treatment expansion, then contraction, generally preceding radiologic response, marked tumor-resident clones.

Sequenced by immunoSEQ multiplex PCR; TCRdb stores in-frame clones only, minus some. The sample has 20,000 to 25,000 clones; 84% are singletons. PCR or immunohistochemistry showed mismatch repair deficiency in every enrolled patient. TCRs were sequenced from a few patients responding to pembrolizumab. With regard to this clone: Its cognate antigen is unknown.

This sequence joins TRBV2 and TRBJ2-6; D is ambiguous. The TCR sequence derives from an adult with mismatch repair-deficient cancer. Sequenced here: peripheral blood, sampled 2 weeks after starting pembrolizumab. The DNA of the CDR3 is TGTGCCAGCAGTGAGCCGATAAGGCGGATCTCTGGGGCCAACGTCCTGACTTTC. Translated, it gives CASSEPIRRISGANVLTF.